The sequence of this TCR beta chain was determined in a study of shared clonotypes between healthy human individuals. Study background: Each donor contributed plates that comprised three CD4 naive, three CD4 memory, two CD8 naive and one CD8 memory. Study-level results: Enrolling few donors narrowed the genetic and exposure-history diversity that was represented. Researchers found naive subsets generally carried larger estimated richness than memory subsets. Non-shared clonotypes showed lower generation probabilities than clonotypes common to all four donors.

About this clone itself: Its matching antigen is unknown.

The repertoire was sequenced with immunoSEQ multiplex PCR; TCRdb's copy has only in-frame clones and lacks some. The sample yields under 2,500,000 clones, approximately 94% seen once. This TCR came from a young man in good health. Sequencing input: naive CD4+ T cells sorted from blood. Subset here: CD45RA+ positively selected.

This CDR3 is CASSRTIAAGGIYEQYF. Written as DNA, the CDR3 is TGTGCCAGCTCACGAACGATTGCAGCGGGAGGGATCTACGAGCAGTACTTC. The V call is TRBV18, the J call TRBJ2-7; TRBD2 agrees at 10 bases. Germline V gene data show CDR1 as KGHSH and CDR2 as LQKENI. The CDR3 length is 17 residues. V lost 4 bases, J lost 3 bases, and 12 bases stayed unmatched.